These T cell receptor beta chains were read from a single sample in a study of blood T cell repertoires in COVID-19. TCRdb's copy holds only in-frame clones and misses some; the assay was immunoSEQ multiplex PCR. The sample carries a few hundred thousand clones, 80% to 90% recorded once. The specimen sequenced was peripheral blood. All receptors come from a woman aged 40 to 49 who had recovered from COVID-19. Each CDR3 is given with its conserved first and last residue. D genes are given only for firm matches.

J,D,V,CDR3
TRBJ2-7,.,TRBV4-3,CASSHSDSPYEQYF
TRBJ1-6,.,TRBV6-1,CASSEAPRGGYSPLHF
TRBJ2-4,TRBD2,TRBV5-4,CASSPGGTSRSQYF
TRBJ2-1,TRBD2,TRBV9,CASSVGAAGGHEQFF
TRBJ2-2,TRBD1,TRBV6-1,CASSRQGTNTGELFF
TRBJ1-3,.,TRBV9,CASSRGGGGGNTIYF
TRBJ2-5,TRBD1,TRBV9,CASSVRGQGLPETQYF
TRBJ1-4,TRBD1,TRBV5-1,CASSMEPGQGRKTEKLFF
TRBJ1-4,.,TRBV6-6,CATRGQANEKLFF
TRBJ2-7,TRBD1,TRBV14,CASSQGNRGYEQYF
TRBJ2-7,.,TRBV19,CASRRSGGASYEQYF
TRBJ1-3,.,TRBV6-5,CASRLSGGGNTIYF
TRBJ2-3,.,TRBV7-2,CASSLVRGDTQYF
TRBJ1-5,.,TRBV11-2,CASSLSRDQPQHF
TRBJ2-7,.,TRBV28,CASSLARTYEQYF
TRBJ1-1,.,TRBV7-3,CASSSSAGNTEAFF
TRBJ1-6,TRBD1,TRBV18,CASSQGAFSPLHF
TRBJ2-1,TRBD2,TRBV6-6,CASRPTSGGSSNEQFF
TRBJ1-2,TRBD1,TRBV10-3,CAISGDRGDGYIF
TRBJ2-7,.,TRBV6-2/TRBV6-3,CASSRTENYEQYF